This note documents a single TCR beta chain sequence. This entry is derived from a study of shared clonotypes between healthy human individuals. Background on the study: Each donor had three CD4 naive, three CD4 memory, two CD8 naive and one CD8 memory plate.

Here immunoSEQ multiplex PCR was the method, and the copy in TCRdb shows in-frame clones only, minus some. The sample contains hundreds of thousands of clones, roughly 87% of which appear only once. This TCR was recovered from a man aged 18 to 29 in good health. The sequencing sample was made of memory CD8+ T cells sorted from blood. Specified subset: CD45RO+ cells pooled with CCR7-negative TemRA cells.

CDR3 sequence reads: CASSVRDSNSFYEQYF. The CDR3, as DNA: TGTGCCAGCAGTGTTAGGGACAGCAATTCTTTCTACGAGCAGTACTTC. The chain recombines TRBV2 with TRBJ2-7, with TRBD1 matching over 7 bases. CDR3 size: 16 residues. Germline lookup yields CDR1 SNHLY and CDR2 FYNNEI. V lost 4 bases to trimming and J lost 3 bases; unmatched junction nucleotides: 12.